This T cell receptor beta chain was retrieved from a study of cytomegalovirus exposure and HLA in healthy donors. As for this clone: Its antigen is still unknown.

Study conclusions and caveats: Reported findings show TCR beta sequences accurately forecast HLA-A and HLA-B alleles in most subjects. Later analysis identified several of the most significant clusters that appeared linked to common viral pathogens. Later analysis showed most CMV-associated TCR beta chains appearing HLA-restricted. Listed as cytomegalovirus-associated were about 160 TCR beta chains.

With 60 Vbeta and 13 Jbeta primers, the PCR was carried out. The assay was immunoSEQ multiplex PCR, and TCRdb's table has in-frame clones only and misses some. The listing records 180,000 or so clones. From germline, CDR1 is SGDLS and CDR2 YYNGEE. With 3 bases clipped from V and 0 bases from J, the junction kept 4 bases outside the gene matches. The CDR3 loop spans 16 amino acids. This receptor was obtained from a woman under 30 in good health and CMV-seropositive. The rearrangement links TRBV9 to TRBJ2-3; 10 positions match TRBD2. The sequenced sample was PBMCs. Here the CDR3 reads CASSEGLATSTDTQYF. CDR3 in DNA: TGTGCCAGCAGCGAGGGACTAGCGACTAGCACAGATACGCAGTATTTT.